The 27 T cell receptor beta chains reported below all come from one sample, sequenced in a study of blood T cell repertoires in COVID-19. Generated by immunoSEQ multiplex PCR, the TCRdb table keeps only in-frame clones and is missing some. The sample holds around 150,000 clones; almost 85% are singletons and the top ten take about a fifth. The specimen sequenced was peripheral blood. These receptors were collected from a woman older than 75 with acute or convalescent COVID-19.

The chain joins TRBV7-2 to TRBJ2-7; 7 bases are a match to TRBD1. The germline gives CDR1 SGHTA, CDR2 FQGNSA. This CDR3 has 14 amino acids. With 6 bases clipped from V and 0 bases from J, the junction kept 5 bases outside the gene matches. The CDR3 DNA reads as TGTGCCAGCAGGGAGACAGGGAGCTCCTACGAGCAGTACTTC. Residues: CASRETGSSYEQYF.

The chain joins TRBV5-5 to TRBJ1-3, with a weak D call TRBD1 (5 bases). The CDR3 extends over 15 amino acids. Germline V lookup: CDR1 SGHKS, CDR2 YYEKEE (reference sequence). The V and J ends lost 5 bases and 1 base respectively, with 13 bases between them. CDR3 in amino acids: CASRLTGHSGNTIYF. CDR3 in DNA: TGTGCCAGCAGATTAACAGGCCATTCTGGAAACACCATATATTTT.

This clone was found a few times. The chain carries TRBV9 and TRBJ1-4; 9 nucleotides align to TRBD1. The V gene's germline CDR1 is SGDLS and CDR2 YYNGEE. The CDR3 runs 17 residues. The ends lost 0 bases at V and 2 bases at J; junction bases unmatched: 5. For the CDR3, the DNA is TGTGCCAGCAGCGTAGGGACAGGGGAATCCACTAATGAAAAACTGTTTTTT. This encodes CASSVGTGESTNEKLFF. Full variable domain (missing parts from reference TRBV9 and TRBJ1-4): DSGVTQTPKHLITATGQRVTLRCSPRSGDLSVYWYQQSLDQGLQFLIQYYNGEERAKGNILERFSAQQFPDLHSELNLSSLELGDSALYFCASSVGTGESTNEKLFFGSGTQLSVL.

V and J are TRBV9 and TRBJ2-1; possible D gene TRBD2, 5 bases. This CDR3 contains 15 residues. Germline assignment: CDR1 SGDLS and CDR2 YYNGEE. The V end lost 0 bases, the J end lost 9 bases, and 16 bases lay between the germline ends. DNA of the CDR3: TGTGCCAGCAGCGTAGAGTCCGCGGGTCTCGGTGAGCAGTTCTTC. Translation gives CASSVESAGLGEQFF.

This sequence joins TRBV5-1 and TRBJ1-1, with D tentatively TRBD1 (5 bases). Trimming cost V 2 bases and J 4 bases, with 9 bases left between them. From germline, CDR1 is SGHRS and CDR2 YFSETQ. The length of the CDR3 is 13 residues. In nucleotides, the CDR3 is TGCGCCAGCAGCTTTGGCAGGGCCACTGAAGCTTTCTTT. This encodes CASSFGRATEAFF.

A remark on this clone: A much bigger clone sits one base away, suggesting this may be a read error. The V gene is TRBV9, the J gene TRBJ1-2; 8 nucleotides align to TRBD1. The CDR3 length is 14 residues. V was clipped by 3 bases and J by 2 bases; unmatched bases: 3. CDR1 is SGDLS and CDR2 is YYNGEE in the germline V gene. The CDR3 DNA is TGTGCCAGCAGCGCCCGGACAGGGAACTATGGCTACACCTTC. Protein product: CASSARTGNYGYTF.

The J gene is TRBJ2-2, the V gene TRBV7-2; D remains ambiguous. Germline V gene sequence: CDR1 SGHTA, CDR2 FQGNSA. The CDR3 spans 12 residues. V was clipped by 4 bases and J by 8 bases, with 8 bases between them. DNA for the CDR3: TGTGCCAGCAGCTCCTATAGTGGGGAGCTGTTTTTT. Amino acid sequence: CASSSYSGELFF.

J is TRBJ2-4 and V is TRBV18, with TRBD1 identical over 7 bases. Germline V gene data show CDR1 as KGHSH and CDR2 as LQKENI. V dropped 3 bases and J dropped 1; count of bases not matched to a gene: 3. The CDR3 contains 15 residues. CDR3 residues: CASSPRQGAKNIQYF. The CDR3 DNA follows: TGTGCCAGCTCACCTCGACAGGGCGCCAAAAACATTCAGTACTTC.

The rearrangement links TRBV4-3 to TRBJ1-2, with no clear D. The V and J ends lost 1 base and 0 bases respectively, with 12 bases between them. Germline values: CDR1 LGHNA, CDR2 YSLEER. This CDR3 has 16 amino acids. In DNA form, the CDR3 reads TGCGCCAGCAGCCAAGTCCCGTTGCAGGCTAACTATGGCTACACCTTC. Its protein is CASSQVPLQANYGYTF.

The V gene is TRBV11-2, the J gene TRBJ1-1; tentative D call: TRBD1 (6 bases). This CDR3 comprises 13 residues. The V end was cut by 4 bases, the J end by 2 bases, with 8 bases between. Germline lookup yields CDR1 SGHAT and CDR2 FQNNGV. This chain's CDR3 is CASSSQGNTEAFF. CDR3 in DNA: TGTGCCAGCAGCTCACAGGGTAACACTGAAGCTTTCTTT.

The chain employs TRBV18 and TRBJ1-1; possibly TRBD1 for D (6 bases). Trimming pared 3 bases from V and 1 base from J, leaving 9 bases between. Looked up from germline, CDR1 is KGHSH and CDR2 is LQKENI. The CDR3 length is 14 residues. The CDR3 coding sequence is TGTGCCAGCTCACCTTACAGGGAGAACACTGAAGCTTTCTTT. This translates into CASSPYRENTEAFF.

The chain carries TRBV6-5 and TRBJ2-5; the D gene is possibly TRBD1 (6 bases). Deletions cut 11 bases from V and 4 bases from J, with 23 bases between. There are 15 residues in the CDR3. Per the germline V gene, CDR1 is MNHEY and CDR2 is SVGAGI. The CDR3 loop is CAASRSPGAGETQYF. CDR3 in DNA: TGTGCCGCATCCCGATCTCCAGGGGCCGGAGAGACCCAGTACTTC.

This clone was observed once. The chain recombines TRBV24-1 with TRBJ2-2; weak D call: TRBD2 (7 bases). The V end was cut by 4 bases, the J end by 8 bases, with 16 bases between. The CDR3 spans 15 residues. From germline, CDR1 is KGHDR and CDR2 SFDVKD. The CDR3 region is CATSEGAASGGELFF. In nucleotides, the CDR3 is TGTGCCACCAGTGAGGGGGCGGCTAGCGGAGGGGAGCTGTTTTTT.

The V gene is TRBV29-1, the J gene TRBJ1-1; 7 nucleotides match TRBD1. Germline V CDR1 and CDR2: SQVTM, ANQGSEA. The ends lost 5 bases at V and 6 bases at J; junction bases unmatched: 12. The CDR3 is 14 amino acids. CDR3 nucleotides: TGCAGCGTTATCATTCAGGGGGTGCGAGCTGAAGCTTTCTTT. It yields the protein CSVIIQGVRAEAFF.

The table lists this clone with many counts. The CDR3 region is CASSHPGQGVYEQYF. For the CDR3, the DNA is TGCGCCAGCAGCCACCCGGGACAGGGGGTCTACGAGCAGTACTTC. This rearrangement joins TRBV4-1 to TRBJ2-7, with 11 bases aligning to TRBD1. The junction had 4 bases not matched to a gene; V was cut back by 3 bases and J by 3 bases. CDR3 size: 15 residues. The germline V gene encodes CDR1 MGHRA and CDR2 YSYEKL.

The chain has TRBV19 and TRBJ2-7, with TRBD1 identical over 7 bases. Germline-derived CDR1 and CDR2 are LNHDA and SQIVND (reference sequence). The trim removed 6 bases at V and 0 bases at J, leaving 8 bases unmatched. The CDR3 length is 15 residues. CDR3 protein: CASSYTGESSYEQYF. CDR3 sequence (DNA): TGTGCCAGTAGCTACACAGGGGAGAGCTCCTACGAGCAGTACTTC.

This chain connects TRBV20-1 to TRBJ1-1; no clear D. Per germline, CDR1 DFQATT and CDR2 SNEGSKA (reference sequence). The germline V and J ends were trimmed by 7 bases and 1 base, with 7 bases remaining between them. This CDR3 contains 11 residues. The DNA for the CDR3 is TGCAGTGTAACGGGGAACACTGAAGCTTTCTTT. It translates to CSVTGNTEAFF.

In its sample, this clone was seen once. This chain connects TRBV27 to TRBJ2-7; 8 bases align to TRBD2. V dropped 0 bases and J dropped 2; count of bases not matched to a gene: 9. Germline CDR1 and CDR2: MNHEY and SMNVEV (reference sequence). The CDR3 length is 17 residues. CDR3 sequence: CASSLSPRAGATYEQYF. The CDR3 coding sequence is TGTGCCAGCAGTTTATCTCCCCGAGCGGGAGCCACCTACGAGCAGTACTTC.

This rearrangement joins TRBV6-2 or TRBV6-3 to TRBJ1-5; 7 nucleotides agree with TRBD1. The germline gives CDR1 MNHEY, CDR2 SVGEGT. The CDR3 has 15 residues. V gave up 3 bases and J gave up 6 bases; unmatched junction bases: 8. The CDR3, as DNA: TGTGCCAGCAGTTATGGGGGGTCAGGGGGTCAGCCCCAGCATTTT. Translation: CASSYGGSGGQPQHF.

The CDR3 bases are TGTGCCAGCAGCCAAGTCGAGCGGGGCCTCTATGGCTACACCTTC. Its translation is CASSQVERGLYGYTF. V and J are TRBV14 and TRBJ1-2; a weak D match, TRBD1 (5 bases). Germline V gene data show CDR1 as SGHDN and CDR2 as FVKESK. The CDR3 is 15 amino acids. V lost 1 base and J lost 4, with 13 bases in between.

The rearrangement links TRBV4-1 to TRBJ1-2, with TRBD1 matching 11 bases. CDR1 is MGHRA and CDR2 is YSYEKL in the germline V gene. This CDR3 is built from 15 residues. V dropped 4 bases and J dropped 2; count of bases not matched to a gene: 3. CDR3 in amino acids: CASSLRTGGNYGYTF. The CDR3 DNA is TGCGCCAGCAGCCTCCGGACAGGGGGCAACTATGGCTACACCTTC.

The J gene is TRBJ1-2, the V gene TRBV7-6; D is possibly TRBD1 (6 bases). Trimming left V 2 bases short and J 4 bases short, with 17 bases between. Germline-derived CDR1 and CDR2 are SGHVS and FNYEAQ. The CDR3 is made up of 16 amino acids. CDR3 in amino acids: CASSLSQGTLGYGYTF. DNA for the CDR3: TGTGCCAGCAGCTTATCCCAGGGGACCTTAGGCTATGGCTACACCTTC.

This chain joins TRBV19 and TRBJ2-1, with 8 bases matching TRBD2. Germline V lookup: CDR1 LNHDA, CDR2 SQIVND (reference sequence). CDR3 length: 13 residues. J was trimmed by 8 bases and V by 6 bases; bases with no gene match: 6. The CDR3: CASSARGGDEQFF. CDR3 nucleotide sequence: TGTGCCAGTAGCGCCCGGGGGGGGGATGAGCAGTTCTTC. Full variable domain (remainder filled in from reference TRBV19 and TRBJ2-1): DGGITQSPKYLFRKEGQNVTLSCEQNLNHDAMYWYRQDPGQGLRLIYYSQIVNDFQKGDIAEGYSVSREKKESFPLTVTSAQKNPTAFYLCASSARGGDEQFFGPGTRLTVL.

The chain uses TRBV29-1 and TRBJ2-2; no firm D call. Trimming removed 5 bases at V and 0 bases at J, with 10 bases between. The CDR3 consists of 14 residues. Germline V lookup: CDR1 SQVTM, CDR2 ANQGSEA. The DNA for the CDR3 is TGCAGCGTTCGAGGCTATTCGAACACCGGGGAGCTGTTTTTT. The encoded protein is CSVRGYSNTGELFF.

This clone was seen only a few times. This chain connects TRBV10-1 to TRBJ1-1, with D hard to call. Looked up from germline, CDR1 is WNHNN and CDR2 is SYGVQD (reference sequence). Trimming took 4 bases from V and 1 from J, leaving 4 bases between them. The CDR3 consists of 12 residues. CDR3 nucleotides: TGCGCCAGCAGTGGACAGAACACTGAAGCTTTCTTT. Amino acid sequence: CASSGQNTEAFF.

V and J are TRBV4-1 and TRBJ1-6; unclear D gene. The V and J ends lost 4 bases and 0 bases respectively, with 7 bases between them. The CDR3 covers 15 residues. Germline values: CDR1 MGHRA, CDR2 YSYEKL. This CDR3 reads CASSRPGSYNSPLHF. CDR3 DNA sequence: TGCGCCAGCAGCCGGCCGGGCTCCTATAATTCACCCCTCCACTTT.

The chain carries TRBV10-2 and TRBJ2-1, with 8 bases aligning to TRBD2. V was pared by 3 bases and J by 5 bases, with 3 bases of the junction left unmatched. CDR1 and CDR2 from the germline V gene are WSHSY and SAAADI. The CDR3 has 14 residues. CDR3 sequence (DNA): TGCGCCAGCAGTGACGGCGGGAGGAACAATGAGCAGTTCTTC. Translation gives CASSDGGRNNEQFF.